This TCR beta chain emerged from a study of blood T cells in healthy people across ages. Overall study context: About one barcoded beta molecule per two T cells was captured by template switching. Study-wide results and limits: Older age coincided with a roughly linear decline in TCR beta diversity per million T cells.

Details on this clonotype: Its antigen is undetermined.

The germline CDR1 and CDR2 sequences are SGHKS and YYEKEE (reference sequence). Trimming took off 0 bases at V and 0 bases at J, with 13 bases between the two ends. CDR3 length equals 17 residues. Around 10 milliliters of peripheral blood were drawn from each donor. The authors extracted at least 5 micrograms of total RNA per sample. It was with a sample-barcoded 5' primer and a J-beta primer mix that a second PCR of about 6 to 11 cycles was run. TCRdb used MiXCR to reprocess the 5' RACE reads, holding one entry per CDR3 protein. The sample includes 800,000 to 1,000,000 distinct CDR3 sequences, 40% to 60% of them seen just once.

This clonotype was sampled from a man aged 25 to 45 in good health. V and J are TRBV5-5 and TRBJ2-1, with D possibly TRBD1 on 5 matching bases. Sequencing input: blood. CDR3 protein: CASSLGQFLSSYNEQFF. CDR3 sequence (DNA): TGTGCCAGCAGCTTGGGACAGTTTCTTAGCTCCTACAATGAGCAGTTCTTC.